The source of this TCR beta chain is a study of early T cells in non-severe SARS-CoV-2 infection. Study-wide background: The authors sequenced bulk RNA from unsorted whole blood, leaving chains unpaired. General study results and limits: A preference for anti-spike CD8 responses marked VDJdb matching, which missed private and CD4 specificities.

Concerning this clonotype itself: The antigen is unknown.

V dropped 1 base and J dropped 0 bases, with 10 bases sitting between them. Germline V gene sequence: CDR1 SGHRS, CDR2 YFSETQ. The CDR3 loop spans 15 amino acids. As part of library construction, unique molecular identifiers were attached to individual cDNA molecules. One entry per CDR3 protein results from TCRdb running MiXCR on the 5' RACE reads. Here the sample spans about 81,000 distinct CDR3 sequences, around 15% being singletons. The sequencing input was whole blood. The chain carries TRBV5-1 and TRBJ1-1; D is perhaps TRBD1 (5 bases). The receptor's source is an adult who was a healthcare worker with PCR-confirmed SARS-CoV-2 infection or an uninfected control (not recorded which). CDR3 coding DNA: TGCGCCAGCAGCTTGCAGGGAATTATGAACACTGAAGCTTTCTTT. Its translation is CASSLQGIMNTEAFF.